Included here is one T cell receptor beta chain sequence, with context. Its target is not known. This record belongs to a study of siplizumab effects on memory and regulatory T cells. Here immunoSEQ multiplex PCR was the method, and the copy in TCRdb shows in-frame clones only, minus some. The table lists nearly 85,000 clones, approximately 95% of them singletons. Findings and limits, study-wide: Suppression by proliferating Tregs derived from siplizumab cultures was not verified. Only a minority of proliferating CD4+ or CD8+ clones had an assignable naive or memory phenotype, with roughly 75-97% lacking one. The alloreactive clones that mapped to unstimulated subsets made up only a minor fraction.

This TCR derives from a human donor in good health. Sequencing input: CD8+ T cells sorted from blood.

CDR3 amino acids: CASSWGPAGSSYEQYF. DNA of the CDR3: TGTGCCAGCAGCTGGGGCCCAGCGGGGAGCTCCTACGAGCAGTACTTC. The chain is built from TRBV7-3 and TRBJ2-7; 7 nucleotides align to TRBD2. The CDR3 is made up of 16 amino acids. CDR1 and CDR2 (germline): SGHTA, FQGTGA. The V segment lost 4 bases and the J segment 0 bases; nucleotides outside the gene matches: 9.